This is a list of T cell receptor beta chains from one sample in a study of CD8 T cells in ankylosing spondylitis. TCRdb reprocessed the 5' RACE reads via MiXCR and lists one record per CDR3 protein. The table has some 40,000 distinct CDR3 sequences, less than 4% seen once. The sequenced sample was blood, either unsorted or a sorted T cell fraction (not recorded which). The receptors stem from a male donor with ankylosing spondylitis or in good health (not recorded which). The CDR3 runs from the conserved cysteine through the conserved F or W. Fields, in order: clone size, J gene, D gene, V gene, CDR3 protein, CDR3 DNA. A D gene is named only where the DNA matches it firmly. Only part of the rows carry a size: once, few, many, or a class if the clone is expanded.

abundance: many; j_gene: TRBJ2-4; d_gene: TRBD1; v_gene: TRBV9; CDR3aa: CASSVQGDLAKNIQYF; CDR3nt: TGTGCCAGCAGCGTACAGGGGGATTTAGCCAAAAACATTCAGTACTTC
abundance: -; j_gene: TRBJ2-1; d_gene: -; v_gene: TRBV9; CDR3aa: CASSEGTSYNEQFF; CDR3nt: TGTGCCAGCAGCGAGGGGACATCGTACAATGAGCAGTTCTTC
abundance: many; j_gene: TRBJ2-5; d_gene: -; v_gene: TRBV9; CDR3aa: CASSAVGGGIGGETQYF; CDR3nt: TGTGCCAGCAGCGCTGTCGGTGGGGGGATCGGTGGTGAGACCCAGTACTTC
abundance: many; j_gene: TRBJ1-6; d_gene: -; v_gene: TRBV9; CDR3aa: CASSVGGNNSPLHF; CDR3nt: TGTGCCAGCAGCGTTGGAGGAAATAATTCACCCCTCCACTTT
abundance: many; j_gene: TRBJ1-1; d_gene: -; v_gene: TRBV9; CDR3aa: CASSVGPMGGGTEAFF; CDR3nt: TGTGCCAGCAGCGTAGGCCCCATGGGGGGGGGCACTGAAGCTTTCTTT
abundance: medium-sized; j_gene: TRBJ2-1; d_gene: TRBD1; v_gene: TRBV7-9; CDR3aa: CATRTGVGWVTNEQFF; CDR3nt: TGTGCCACCCGGACAGGGGTAGGTTGGGTGACTAATGAGCAGTTCTTC
abundance: many; j_gene: TRBJ2-2; d_gene: TRBD1; v_gene: TRBV9; CDR3aa: CASSVGAGGFTGELFF; CDR3nt: TGTGCCAGCAGCGTAGGGGCAGGGGGCTTCACCGGGGAGCTGTTTTTT
abundance: many; j_gene: TRBJ2-5; d_gene: -; v_gene: TRBV9; CDR3aa: CASSVGTGTIPQETQYF; CDR3nt: TGTGCCAGCAGCGTCGGAACAGGGACTATCCCCCAAGAGACCCAGTACTTC
abundance: many; j_gene: TRBJ1-1; d_gene: -; v_gene: TRBV9; CDR3aa: CASSVQGHTEAFF; CDR3nt: TGTGCCAGCAGCGTACAGGGGCACACTGAAGCTTTCTTT
abundance: many; j_gene: TRBJ1-3; d_gene: -; v_gene: TRBV9; CDR3aa: CASSTGSSGNTIYF; CDR3nt: TGTGCCAGCAGCACTGGGAGCTCTGGAAACACCATATATTTT
abundance: many; j_gene: TRBJ2-5; d_gene: -; v_gene: TRBV9; CDR3aa: CASSVAVGAQETQYF; CDR3nt: TGTGCCAGCAGCGTAGCGGTGGGGGCCCAAGAGACCCAGTACTTC
abundance: many; j_gene: TRBJ2-5; d_gene: -; v_gene: TRBV9; CDR3aa: CASSVVMGETQYF; CDR3nt: TGTGCCAGCAGCGTAGTGATGGGGGAGACCCAGTACTTC
abundance: many; j_gene: TRBJ2-3; d_gene: -; v_gene: TRBV9; CDR3aa: CASSVDGIYTDTQYF; CDR3nt: TGTGCCAGCAGCGTAGACGGGATTTACACAGATACGCAGTATTTT
abundance: many; j_gene: TRBJ2-5; d_gene: -; v_gene: TRBV9; CDR3aa: CASSPGGVRETQYF; CDR3nt: TGTGCCAGCAGCCCCGGTGGGGTTAGAGAGACCCAGTACTTC
abundance: many; j_gene: TRBJ1-1; d_gene: -; v_gene: TRBV9; CDR3aa: CASSVQEGNHYSAFF; CDR3nt: TGTGCCAGCAGCGTCCAGGAGGGTAATCATTATTCGGCTTTCTTT
abundance: many; j_gene: TRBJ2-1; d_gene: TRBD2; v_gene: TRBV9; CDR3aa: CASSVSGGINEQFF; CDR3nt: TGTGCCAGCAGCGTCAGCGGGGGTATCAATGAGCAGTTCTTC
abundance: many; j_gene: TRBJ1-1; d_gene: TRBD1; v_gene: TRBV9; CDR3aa: CASSVGTGAGGTEAFF; CDR3nt: TGTGCCAGCAGCGTAGGGACAGGGGCCGGGGGCACTGAAGCTTTCTTT
abundance: few; j_gene: TRBJ2-5; d_gene: TRBD1; v_gene: TRBV9; CDR3aa: CASSVAPGTAETQYF; CDR3nt: TGTGCCAGCAGCGTAGCCCCGGGGACAGCAGAGACCCAGTACTTC
abundance: -; j_gene: TRBJ1-1; d_gene: -; v_gene: TRBV9; CDR3aa: CASSVGGTKNTEAFF; CDR3nt: TGTGCCAGCAGCGTAGGAGGGACTAAAAACACTGAAGCTTTCTTT
abundance: many; j_gene: TRBJ2-2; d_gene: TRBD2; v_gene: TRBV9; CDR3aa: CASSVGLADTGELFF; CDR3nt: TGTGCCAGCAGCGTAGGGCTAGCGGACACCGGGGAGCTGTTTTTT
abundance: many; j_gene: TRBJ2-1; d_gene: TRBD2; v_gene: TRBV9; CDR3aa: CASSEGTSRSYNEQFF; CDR3nt: TGTGCCAGCAGCGAGGGGACTAGCAGATCCTACAATGAGCAGTTCTTC
abundance: many; j_gene: TRBJ2-5; d_gene: TRBD2; v_gene: TRBV9; CDR3aa: CASSEGLTLGTQYF; CDR3nt: TGTGCCAGCTCCGAGGGACTAACCCTCGGGACCCAGTACTTC
abundance: many; j_gene: TRBJ2-1; d_gene: -; v_gene: TRBV9; CDR3aa: CASSVERLAGNEQFF; CDR3nt: TGTGCCAGCAGCGTAGAGCGGCTAGCCGGCAATGAGCAGTTCTTC
abundance: -; j_gene: TRBJ1-6; d_gene: TRBD1; v_gene: TRBV9; CDR3aa: CASSVTGGDSPLHF; CDR3nt: TGTGCCAGCAGCGTAACAGGGGGGGATTCACCCCTCCACTTT
abundance: many; j_gene: TRBJ2-3; d_gene: TRBD2; v_gene: TRBV9; CDR3aa: CASSDRGGFTDTQYF; CDR3nt: TGTGCCAGCAGCGACCGGGGGGGATTCACAGATACGCAGTATTTT
abundance: many; j_gene: TRBJ2-3; d_gene: -; v_gene: TRBV9; CDR3aa: CASSVDPGRDTQYF; CDR3nt: TGTGCCAGCAGCGTAGACCCCGGGAGAGATACGCAGTATTTT
abundance: many; j_gene: TRBJ2-1; d_gene: TRBD2; v_gene: TRBV9; CDR3aa: CASSVAIGGSGDNEQFF; CDR3nt: TGTGCCAGCAGCGTAGCTATCGGCGGGAGTGGCGACAATGAGCAGTTCTTC
abundance: many; j_gene: TRBJ1-6; d_gene: -; v_gene: TRBV9; CDR3aa: CASSPRRDSPLHF; CDR3nt: TGTGCCAGCAGCCCCCGGAGGGATTCACCCCTCCACTTT
abundance: -; j_gene: TRBJ2-1; d_gene: -; v_gene: TRBV9; CDR3aa: CASSADPSSYNEQFF; CDR3nt: TGTGCCAGCAGCGCGGACCCTAGCTCCTACAATGAGCAGTTCTTC
abundance: many; j_gene: TRBJ2-1; d_gene: TRBD2; v_gene: TRBV20-1; CDR3aa: CSARGIWAGGENEQFF; CDR3nt: TGCAGTGCCCGAGGGATCTGGGCGGGGGGGGAAAATGAGCAGTTCTTC
abundance: -; j_gene: TRBJ2-3; d_gene: -; v_gene: TRBV9; CDR3aa: CASSTQGRVGTDTQYF; CDR3nt: TGTGCCAGCAGCACCCAGGGGAGGGTAGGCACAGATACGCAGTATTTT
abundance: -; j_gene: TRBJ2-3; d_gene: -; v_gene: TRBV9; CDR3aa: CASSVEYQRADTQYF; CDR3nt: TGTGCCAGCAGCGTAGAGTATCAGCGGGCAGATACGCAGTATTTT
abundance: many; j_gene: TRBJ2-1; d_gene: -; v_gene: TRBV9; CDR3aa: CASSVDQARYNEQFF; CDR3nt: TGTGCCAGCAGCGTAGACCAGGCACGGTACAATGAGCAGTTCTTC
abundance: many; j_gene: TRBJ2-2; d_gene: -; v_gene: TRBV9; CDR3aa: CASSRRNTGELFF; CDR3nt: TGTGCCAGCAGCCGCAGGAACACCGGGGAGCTGTTTTTT
abundance: many; j_gene: TRBJ2-2; d_gene: TRBD2; v_gene: TRBV9; CDR3aa: CASSATSGSSSGELFF; CDR3nt: TGTGCCAGCAGCGCCACTAGCGGGAGTTCCAGCGGGGAGCTGTTTTTT
abundance: many; j_gene: TRBJ2-1; d_gene: TRBD2; v_gene: TRBV9; CDR3aa: CASSVGGGPSSYNEQFF; CDR3nt: TGTGCCAGCAGCGTAGGCGGGGGGCCCAGCTCCTACAATGAGCAGTTCTTC
abundance: many; j_gene: TRBJ1-4; d_gene: TRBD1; v_gene: TRBV9; CDR3aa: CASSPRTGTNEKLFF; CDR3nt: TGTGCCAGCAGCCCCCGGACAGGGACTAATGAAAAACTGTTTTTT
abundance: many; j_gene: TRBJ2-1; d_gene: TRBD2; v_gene: TRBV9; CDR3aa: CASSVGTSGRHNEQFF; CDR3nt: TGTGCCAGCAGCGTAGGGACTAGCGGGCGGCACAATGAGCAGTTCTTC
abundance: many; j_gene: TRBJ2-2; d_gene: -; v_gene: TRBV9; CDR3aa: CASSVVVSPNTGELFF; CDR3nt: TGTGCCAGCAGCGTAGTGGTTAGCCCAAACACCGGGGAGCTGTTTTTT
abundance: many; j_gene: TRBJ2-3; d_gene: -; v_gene: TRBV9; CDR3aa: CASSTLGTTDTQYF; CDR3nt: TGTGCCAGCAGCACCCTAGGGACCACAGATACGCAGTATTTT
abundance: many; j_gene: TRBJ2-1; d_gene: -; v_gene: TRBV9; CDR3aa: CASSAGWAHEQFF; CDR3nt: TGTGCCAGCAGCGCTGGTTGGGCCCATGAGCAGTTCTTC
abundance: many; j_gene: TRBJ2-2; d_gene: -; v_gene: TRBV9; CDR3aa: CASSVEPGTNTGELFF; CDR3nt: TGTGCCAGCAGCGTAGAGCCAGGGACGAACACCGGGGAGCTGTTTTTT
abundance: many; j_gene: TRBJ2-5; d_gene: -; v_gene: TRBV9; CDR3aa: CASSTGAQETQYF; CDR3nt: TGTGCCAGCAGCACAGGAGCCCAAGAGACCCAGTACTTC
abundance: few; j_gene: TRBJ1-2; d_gene: TRBD1; v_gene: TRBV9; CDR3aa: CASSTRGTVYGYTF; CDR3nt: TGTGCCAGCAGCACGAGAGGGACAGTCTATGGCTACACCTTC
abundance: many; j_gene: TRBJ1-6; d_gene: -; v_gene: TRBV9; CDR3aa: CASSVAGFGGHSPLHF; CDR3nt: TGTGCCAGCAGCGTAGCGGGGTTCGGGGGTCATTCACCCCTCCACTTT
abundance: many; j_gene: TRBJ2-1; d_gene: -; v_gene: TRBV9; CDR3aa: CASSRFTLGSDEQFF; CDR3nt: TGTGCCAGCAGCCGCTTCACCCTGGGCAGCGATGAGCAGTTCTTC
abundance: many; j_gene: TRBJ2-1; d_gene: TRBD1; v_gene: TRBV9; CDR3aa: CASSPRTGENEQFF; CDR3nt: TGTGCCAGCAGCCCTCGGACAGGAGAGAATGAGCAGTTCTTC
abundance: many; j_gene: TRBJ1-4; d_gene: -; v_gene: TRBV9; CDR3aa: CASSVEAGTNEKLFF; CDR3nt: TGTGCCAGCAGCGTAGAGGCAGGGACTAATGAAAAACTGTTTTTT
abundance: many; j_gene: TRBJ2-5; d_gene: TRBD2; v_gene: TRBV9; CDR3aa: CASSVASGGAQGTQYF; CDR3nt: TGTGCCAGCAGCGTAGCTAGCGGGGGGGCCCAAGGGACCCAGTACTTC
abundance: many; j_gene: TRBJ2-1; d_gene: -; v_gene: TRBV9; CDR3aa: CASNRDGYGEQFF; CDR3nt: TGTGCCAGCAACCGGGACGGCTATGGTGAGCAGTTCTTC
abundance: many; j_gene: TRBJ2-5; d_gene: -; v_gene: TRBV9; CDR3aa: CASSVSRGQETQYF; CDR3nt: TGTGCCAGCAGCGTCTCTAGGGGCCAAGAGACCCAGTACTTC
abundance: many; j_gene: TRBJ1-2; d_gene: -; v_gene: TRBV9; CDR3aa: CASSVGGLAGAQDYGYTF; CDR3nt: TGTGCCAGCAGCGTAGGCGGCCTGGCAGGGGCGCAGGACTATGGCTACACCTTC
abundance: many; j_gene: TRBJ2-3; d_gene: TRBD2; v_gene: TRBV9; CDR3aa: CASSRTPSGGTDTQYF; CDR3nt: TGTGCCAGCAGCCGAACCCCTAGCGGGGGAACAGATACGCAGTATTTT
abundance: many; j_gene: TRBJ2-2; d_gene: -; v_gene: TRBV9; CDR3aa: CASSASFLFGGELFF; CDR3nt: TGTGCCAGCAGCGCCAGCTTTTTGTTTGGCGGGGAGCTGTTTTTT
abundance: many; j_gene: TRBJ2-1; d_gene: TRBD2; v_gene: TRBV9; CDR3aa: CASSASGMYNEQFF; CDR3nt: TGTGCCAGCAGCGCTAGCGGGATGTACAATGAGCAGTTCTTC
abundance: many; j_gene: TRBJ2-4; d_gene: -; v_gene: TRBV9; CDR3aa: CASSVGGPRNIQYF; CDR3nt: TGTGCCAGCAGCGTAGGAGGTCCGCGGAACATTCAGTACTTC
abundance: many; j_gene: TRBJ1-5; d_gene: -; v_gene: TRBV9; CDR3aa: CASSVGAVSNQPQHF; CDR3nt: TGTGCCAGCAGCGTAGGGGCAGTTAGCAATCAGCCCCAGCATTTT
abundance: many; j_gene: TRBJ2-3; d_gene: TRBD2; v_gene: TRBV9; CDR3aa: CASSPGGSGRTDTQYF; CDR3nt: TGTGCCAGCAGCCCAGGGGGTAGCGGGAGAACAGATACGCAGTATTTT
abundance: many; j_gene: TRBJ1-4; d_gene: -; v_gene: TRBV9; CDR3aa: CASSAGGPNEKLFF; CDR3nt: TGTGCCAGCAGCGCCGGGGGGCCTAATGAAAAACTGTTTTTT
abundance: many; j_gene: TRBJ2-3; d_gene: TRBD2; v_gene: TRBV9; CDR3aa: CASSERERSTDTQYF; CDR3nt: TGTGCCAGCAGCGAGCGGGAGCGGAGCACAGATACGCAGTATTTT